This T cell receptor beta chain was obtained from a study of T cell repertoires in cytomegalovirus infection. The wider study: Use of recently identified HLA-C-restricted and well-studied HLA-B-restricted CMV epitopes was part of the study. Public signatures in TCR beta pointed to CMV infection and matching HLA type. General study points: Within the response measured ex vivo, HLA-C-restricted CMV-specific TCR beta clonotypes were dominant.

From the reads, TCRdb called clonotypes with MiXCR, one entry per CDR3 protein. The table records roughly 730,000 distinct CDR3 sequences, about 33% of them present only once. Concerning this clonotype: Its cognate antigen is unknown.

The germline V gene has CDR1 WSHSY and CDR2 SAAADI. The CDR3 loop spans 12 amino acids. V gave up 10 bases and J gave up 5 bases, with 14 bases separating them. The chain joins TRBV10-2 to TRBJ1-1; perhaps TRBD1 as D (5 bases). The source is a human donor in good health (CMV status not recorded). Some clones in this sample may be carry-over from other donors' samples. The starting material was cultured PBMCs, obtained from culture after CMV antigen stimulation. CDR3 in amino acids: CATQERGTEAFF. In nucleotides, the CDR3 is TGCGCCACCCAGGAGCGGGGGACTGAAGCTTTCTTT.